This T cell receptor beta chain emerged from a study of blood T cell repertoires in COVID-19. Study as a whole: Collection of acute and convalescent COVID-19 samples took place in the United States, Italy and Spain. In each case, the material was cDNA or gDNA derived from T cells, B-cell-depleted T cells, or PBMCs.

The table came from immunoSEQ multiplex PCR; TCRdb's copy has only in-frame clones and leaves some out. The table shows roughly 350,000 clones, with around 87% occurring only once. Germline values: CDR1 SQVTM, CDR2 ANQGSEA. With 1 base removed from V and 1 base from J, the gap between germline ends came to 15 bases. This CDR3 region has 16 residues. This TCR derives from a woman aged 45-60 years with COVID-19, enrolled during active disease. The sample taken for sequencing was peripheral blood. V usage is TRBV29-1 and J usage is TRBJ2-3; maybe TRBD2 (6 bases). CDR3: CSVEGSSERGTDTQYF. DNA for the CDR3: TGCAGCGTTGAAGGGTCTAGCGAGCGAGGCACAGATACGCAGTATTTT.